This entry is about one T cell receptor beta chain. Its antigen is unidentified. Using immunoSEQ multiplex PCR, the repertoire was profiled, and TCRdb retains in-frame clones only, with some absent. The sample includes tens of thousands of clones, about 86% seen only once; the top ten take 4% to 5%. The data are from a study of T cells in narcolepsy. On the study more broadly: Patients with NT1 or NT2 and healthy control donors were enrolled. Study-wide findings and caveats: Some memory CD4+ repertoires had no autoreactive clone sequences. Same-patient CSF and blood CD4+ T cell clonotypes included HCRT-specific and TRIB2-specific autoreactive ones. Healthy controls reportedly lacked the autoreactive clonotypes serially found in patients' blood.

Germline assignment: CDR1 SQVTM and CDR2 ANQGSEA. This CDR3 contains 13 residues. J gave up 3 bases and V 3 bases, and 2 bases lay outside the gene matches. The sequencing sample was made of memory (CD45RA-) CD4+ T cells from blood. The chain recombines TRBV29-1 with TRBJ2-1; 7 bases map to TRBD2. This clonotype was obtained from a human donor in good health. In DNA form, the CDR3 reads TGCAGCGTTGAGCGGGGGTACTACAATGAGCAGTTCTTC. This encodes CSVERGYYNEQFF.